The 29 T cell receptor beta chains reported below all come from one sample, sequenced in a study of T cells in Graves' hyperthyroidism and ophthalmopathy. Amplification of TCR beta CDR3 regions used RNA as the template. Carried out on the TCR CDR3, a first-round RT-PCR used the HTBI primer set. TCRdb redid the calling of the multiplex PCR reads with MiXCR, one entry per CDR3 protein. The sample has some 270,000 distinct CDR3 sequences, approximately 15% seen once; the top ten hold 7.9%. Specimen: blood. The receptors come from a woman in her thirties or forties with Graves' hyperthyroidism.

This clonotype was counted at least ten times. The genes are TRBV20-1 and TRBJ2-1, with TRBD1 as a possible D gene (5 bases). The CDR3 contains 14 residues. From germline, CDR1 is DFQATT and CDR2 SNEGSKA (reference sequence). Trimming left V 1 base short and J 2 bases short, with 9 bases between. The CDR3 spells CSARVGAAYNEQFF. CDR3 DNA: TGCAGTGCTAGAGTAGGGGCCGCCTACAATGAGCAGTTCTTC.

This clonotype showed up many times. The gene calls are TRBV6-1 and TRBJ1-3, with a tentative D call TRBD1 (5 bases). From germline, CDR1 is MNHNS and CDR2 SASEGT. This CDR3 is built from 14 residues. The germline V and J ends were trimmed by 5 bases and 8 bases, with 16 bases remaining between them. CDR3 sequence (DNA): TGTGCCAGCAGTTCCTTAGCGCAGGGTTACACCATATATTTT. It yields the protein CASSSLAQGYTIYF.

There are many counts of this clonotype. J is TRBJ2-2 and V is TRBV2, with 8 bases lining up with TRBD2. The CDR3 contains 14 residues. Germline lookup yields CDR1 SNHLY and CDR2 FYNNEI. V lost 9 bases to trimming and J lost 3 bases; unmatched junction nucleotides: 6. The CDR3 DNA is TGTGCCAGGAAGGCTAGCGGGTACACCGGGGAGCTGTTTTTT. This encodes CARKASGYTGELFF.

This chain links TRBV7-9 with TRBJ1-4; a possible D gene is TRBD1 (6 bases). The CDR3 totals 14 residues. Germline assignment: CDR1 SEHNR and CDR2 FQNEAQ (reference sequence). V dropped 6 bases and J dropped 5 bases, with 13 bases sitting between them. The CDR3 is CASRMGHLNEKLFF. The DNA for the CDR3 is TGTGCCAGCAGGATGGGACACCTAAATGAAAAACTGTTTTTT. The full variable domain, completed using reference TRBV7-9 and TRBJ1-4, is DTGVSQNPRHKITKRGQNVTFRCDPISEHNRLYWYRQTLGQGPEFLTYFQNEAQLEKSRLLSDRFSAERPKGSFSTLEIQRTEQGDSAMYLCASRMGHLNEKLFFGSGTQLSVL.

The sample holds many counts of this clonotype. The chain links TRBV7-3 to TRBJ2-3; no reliable D call. Deletions cut 0 bases from V and 5 bases from J, with 6 bases between. CDR3 length equals 13 residues. Germline assignment: CDR1 SGHTA and CDR2 FQGTGA. The DNA for the CDR3 is TGTGCCAGCAGCTTAACCCCCGGAGATACGCAGTATTTT. The encoded protein is CASSLTPGDTQYF.

J is TRBJ2-1 and V is TRBV3-1; no definite D call. This CDR3 spans 16 amino acids. Germline CDR1 reads LGHDT; CDR2 reads YNNKEL (reference sequence). The V gene lost 1 base and the J gene lost 0 bases, with 10 bases spanning the gap. The CDR3 region is CASSQAGSSSYNEQFF. CDR3 nucleotide sequence: TGTGCCAGCAGCCAAGCCGGCAGCAGCTCCTACAATGAGCAGTTCTTC.

This chain connects TRBV19 to TRBJ2-6, with D unclear. V gave up 7 bases and J gave up 0 bases, with 13 bases separating them. The CDR3 runs 16 residues. Per the germline V gene, CDR1 is LNHDA and CDR2 is SQIVND (reference sequence). CDR3 coding DNA: TGTGCCAGTACCAACCCCTCCTCCTCTGGGGCCAACGTCCTGACTTTC. Translated: CASTNPSSSGANVLTF.

This clonotype was seen repeatedly, ten times or more. This chain connects TRBV5-1 to TRBJ2-7, with a weak D call TRBD2 (6 bases). This CDR3 region has 16 residues. Deletions cut 0 bases from V and 1 base from J, with 14 bases between. The germline gives CDR1 SGHRS, CDR2 YFSETQ. The CDR3 sequence is CASSLAGGRRSYEQYF. The CDR3 coding sequence is TGCGCCAGCAGCTTGGCTGGTGGGAGGAGATCCTACGAGCAGTACTTC.

This clonotype was found many times. The chain combines TRBV2 with TRBJ2-7; 13 nucleotides agree with TRBD2. Germline V gene lookup returns CDR1 SNHLY and CDR2 FYNNEI. V shed 6 bases, J shed 2 bases, and the junction held 7 bases outside the gene matches. The CDR3 length is 16 residues. The CDR3 DNA sequence: TGTGCCAGCAGCCTGGAGGGACTAGCGGGACCCTACGAGCAGTACTTC. Amino acids: CASSLEGLAGPYEQYF.

This clonotype was picked up many times. This sequence joins TRBV28 and TRBJ2-7; 12 bases agree with TRBD2. Per the germline V gene, CDR1 is MDHEN and CDR2 is SYDVKM. The CDR3 consists of 16 residues. Germline trimming cut 8 bases from V and 6 bases from J; bases unmatched to any gene: 14. CDR3 DNA sequence: TGTGCCAGCCAGCTAGCGGGAGGGACCGGGGGGGGCGAGCAGTACTTC. It specifies CASQLAGGTGGGEQYF. Drawing the rest from reference TRBV28 and TRBJ2-7, the complete variable domain is DVKVTQSSRYLVKRTGEKVFLECVQDMDHENMFWYRQDPGLGLRLIYFSYDVKMKEKGDIPEGYSVSREKKERFSLILESASTNQTSMYLCASQLAGGTGGGEQYFGPGTRLTVT.

In its sample, this clonotype was seen many times. The rearrangement joins TRBV4-2 to TRBJ2-7; D is unclear. V lost 0 bases and J lost 2, with 11 bases in between. The CDR3 totals 15 residues. CDR1 LGHNA and CDR2 YNFKEQ come from the germline V gene. The CDR3 reads CASSQDPQVAYEQYF. The CDR3 region has the DNA TGTGCCAGCAGCCAAGACCCCCAAGTGGCCTACGAGCAGTACTTC.

This chain joins TRBV7-9 and TRBJ2-7; TRBD2 matches 11 bases. CDR1 and CDR2 (germline): SEHNR, FQNEAQ (reference sequence). There are 20 residues in the CDR3. The trim removed 3 bases at V and 1 base at J, leaving 17 bases unmatched. Here the CDR3 reads CASSFPLSGTSGTLSYEQYF. The CDR3 DNA reads TGTGCCAGCAGCTTCCCCCTTTCCGGGACTAGCGGTACGTTATCCTACGAGCAGTACTTC.

This clonotype showed up many times. This chain links TRBV24-1 with TRBJ1-3; D uncertain. The CDR3 has 11 amino acids. The V end was cut by 3 bases, the J end by 7 bases, with 3 bases between. CDR1 is KGHDR, CDR2 SFDVKD, per germline. DNA for the CDR3: TGTGCCACCAGTGATGAGAACACCATATATTTT. Its translation is CATSDENTIYF.

The chain is built from TRBV7-2 and TRBJ2-7; 9 bases line up with TRBD1. The CDR3 covers 16 residues. Germline V gives CDR1 SGHTA, CDR2 FQGNSA. J lost 0 bases, V lost 3 bases, and 6 bases had no gene match. CDR3 nucleotide sequence: TGTGCCAGCAGCTTCTCCGGACAGGGGAGCTCCTACGAGCAGTACTTC. The encoded protein is CASSFSGQGSSYEQYF.

At least ten counts were recorded for this clonotype. The CDR3 sequence is CASKLVGNTGELFF. DNA for the CDR3: TGTGCCAGCAAGCTGGTCGGGAACACCGGGGAGCTGTTTTTT. The chain uses TRBV2 and TRBJ2-2, with D unclear. The CDR3 runs to 14 residues. CDR1 SNHLY and CDR2 FYNNEI come from the germline V gene. Trimming took 7 bases from V and 1 from J, leaving 10 bases between them.

This clonotype was seen repeatedly, ten times or more. The chain uses TRBV2 and TRBJ2-2, with 7 nucleotides matching TRBD2. The germline V gene encodes CDR1 SNHLY and CDR2 FYNNEI. This CDR3 has 14 residues. J lost 1 base, V lost 8 bases, and 4 bases had no gene match. In DNA, the CDR3 is TGTGCCAGCGGATCGGGAGGGAACACCGGGGAGCTGTTTTTT. Translated, it gives CASGSGGNTGELFF.

There are a few counts of this clonotype. For the CDR3, the DNA is TGTGCCAGTTCCCGGGGGGCGGGCCTGAACACCGGGGAGCTGTTTTTT. Its protein product is CASSRGAGLNTGELFF. The rearrangement uses TRBV19 and TRBJ2-2, with a weak D call TRBD2 (7 bases). Germline-derived CDR1 and CDR2 are LNHDA and SQIVND (reference sequence). This CDR3 spans 16 amino acids. Trimming removed 8 bases at V and 1 base at J, with 17 bases between.

This clonotype was seen at least ten times. This chain connects TRBV2 to TRBJ2-6, with a tentative D call TRBD1 (6 bases). The V and J ends lost 5 bases and 0 bases respectively, with 11 bases between them. The germline V gene has CDR1 SNHLY and CDR2 FYNNEI. The CDR3 totals 16 residues. CDR3 nucleotide sequence: TGTGCCAGCAGTAGGGACACCGTCTCTGGGGCCAACGTCCTGACTTTC. It is translated as CASSRDTVSGANVLTF.

As for this clonotype: The conserved phenylalanine or tryptophan is not found at the CDR3 terminus, so this likely reflects a read error. The rearrangement links TRBV3-1 to TRBJ1-6; D unclear. Germline V gene sequence: CDR1 LGHDT, CDR2 YNNKEL (reference sequence). This CDR3 spans 18 amino acids. V lost 0 bases and J lost 4, with 16 bases in between. For the CDR3, the DNA is TGTGCCAGCAGCCAAGATTCCCCCGGACCGGGATATAATTCACCCCTCCACTCT. Protein product: CASSQDSPGPGYNSPLHS.

This chain joins TRBV19 and TRBJ2-1; 7 bases are shared with TRBD2. The V gene's germline CDR1 is LNHDA and CDR2 SQIVND (reference sequence). V gave up 1 base and J gave up 5 bases; unmatched junction bases: 11. The CDR3 is 17 amino acids. CDR3 DNA sequence: TGTGCCAGTAGTATAGCCCATGCGGGAGTGGTCCACAATGAGCAGTTCTTC. This gives the protein CASSIAHAGVVHNEQFF. Based on the CDR3 plus reference TRBV19 and TRBJ2-1, the full variable domain is DGGITQSPKYLFRKEGQNVTLSCEQNLNHDAMYWYRQDPGQGLRLIYYSQIVNDFQKGDIAEGYSVSREKKESFPLTVTSAQKNPTAFYLCASSIAHAGVVHNEQFFGPGTRLTVL.

This clonotype was found many times. This chain links TRBV28 with TRBJ1-5; TRBD1 might be the D (6 bases). The V end lost 3 bases, the J end lost 2 bases, and 20 bases lay between the germline ends. This CDR3 is 18 amino acids long. Germline CDR1 is MDHEN and CDR2 is SYDVKM. CDR3 amino acids: CASSFNPTGPGGNQPQHF. The CDR3 DNA is TGTGCCAGCAGTTTCAACCCGACAGGTCCGGGTGGCAATCAGCCCCAGCATTTT.

J is TRBJ2-7 and V is TRBV9, with 11 positions matching TRBD2. Trimming at V came to 7 bases and at J to 5 bases, leaving 14 bases not matched to a gene. Germline CDR1 reads SGDLS; CDR2 reads YYNGEE. CDR3 length equals 16 residues. In DNA, the CDR3 is TGTGCCAGCTCACGTCTAGCGGGAGGCCGTTCCCACGAGCAGTACTTC. Translated, it gives CASSRLAGGRSHEQYF.

As concerns this clonotype: A much bigger clone sits one base away, suggesting this may be a read error. This chain connects TRBV2 to TRBJ2-3; 14 bases line up with TRBD2. The CDR3 extends over 16 amino acids. The germline V gene has CDR1 SNHLY and CDR2 FYNNEI. The DNA of the CDR3 is TGTGTCAGCAGTGAGTTCTCCGGGACTAGCGGGAGACACTGGTATTTT. Its translation: CVSSEFSGTSGRHWYF.

In its sample, this clonotype was seen many times. The J gene is TRBJ2-7, the V gene TRBV12-3 or TRBV12-4; 11 bases fit TRBD2. The CDR3 spans 15 residues. The J segment lost 6 bases and the V segment lost 4 bases, leaving 8 bases of the junction unmatched. The CDR3 region has the DNA TGTGCCAGCAGTTGGTCAACTAGCGGGAGCTCCGAGCAGTACTTC. Its protein product is CASSWSTSGSSEQYF.

This clonotype has ten or more counts. The V call is TRBV12-3 or TRBV12-4, the J call TRBJ1-2, with TRBD1 identical over 11 bases. V was pared by 5 bases and J by 3 bases, with 8 bases of the junction left unmatched. CDR3 length equals 16 residues. This chain's CDR3 is CASSLAPGQGDYGYTF. The CDR3 DNA follows: TGTGCCAGCAGTCTCGCCCCGGGACAGGGGGACTATGGCTACACCTTC.

As for this clonotype: This may come from a read error, since a much larger clone is one base off. The gene calls are TRBV7-9 and TRBJ2-7, with 11 nucleotides matching TRBD2. Losses at the gene ends were 5 bases for V and 10 bases for J; bases not matched to a gene: 19. The CDR3 is made up of 17 amino acids. Germline CDR1 and CDR2: SEHNR and FQNEAQ (reference sequence). CDR3 sequence: CASSARGQIAGGADQYF. For the CDR3, the DNA is TGTGCCAGCAGCGCTAGGGGCCAAATAGCGGGAGGGGCCGATCAGTACTTC. Filled out from reference TRBV7-9 and TRBJ2-7, the complete variable domain reads DTGVSQNPRHKITKRGQNVTFRCDPISEHNRLYWYRQTLGQGPEFLTYFQNEAQLEKSRLLSDRFSAERPKGSFSTLEIQRTEQGDSAMYLCASSARGQIAGGADQYFGPGTRLTVT.

This clonotype was seen at least ten times. The chain links TRBV12-3 or TRBV12-4 to TRBJ1-1; tentatively, D is TRBD1 (6 bases). CDR3 size: 14 residues. Trimming removed 6 bases from V and 1 base from J, with 12 bases in between. The DNA of the CDR3 is TGTGCCAGCAGCCCGACAGGCGCGAACACTGAAGCTTTCTTT. This gives the protein CASSPTGANTEAFF.

V gene TRBV19 combines with J gene TRBJ2-1; 10 bases line up with TRBD1. The germline V gene has CDR1 LNHDA and CDR2 SQIVND (reference sequence). This CDR3 is 14 amino acids long. V was pared by 5 bases and J by 7 bases, with 5 bases of the junction left unmatched. The CDR3 protein is CASSSRQGANEQFF. DNA for the CDR3: TGTGCCAGTAGTTCACGACAGGGGGCAAATGAGCAGTTCTTC. The variable domain in full, with the rest retrieved from reference TRBV19 and TRBJ2-1, is DGGITQSPKYLFRKEGQNVTLSCEQNLNHDAMYWYRQDPGQGLRLIYYSQIVNDFQKGDIAEGYSVSREKKESFPLTVTSAQKNPTAFYLCASSSRQGANEQFFGPGTRLTVL.

The chain recombines TRBV24-1 with TRBJ1-4; D is possibly TRBD1 (6 bases). Per the germline V gene, CDR1 is KGHDR and CDR2 is SFDVKD. V lost 3 bases and J lost 5, with 9 bases in between. This CDR3 has 14 amino acids. The CDR3 DNA follows: TGTGCCACCAGTGATGGGGGGGCAAATGAAAAACTGTTTTTT. It encodes CATSDGGANEKLFF.